This T cell receptor (beta chain) was found in a study of blood T cell repertoires in COVID-19. Study summary: Sites across the United States, Italy and Spain contributed samples from acute and convalescent COVID-19. PBMCs, B-cell-depleted T cells, or T cells were the source of the cDNA or gDNA that made up the material.

This CDR3 has 13 amino acids. Trimming pared 11 bases from V and 2 bases from J, leaving 14 bases between. Germline values: CDR1 WNHNN, CDR2 SYGVQD (reference sequence). Per the study methods: Scientists estimated how many nucleated cells there were by amplifying reference gene primers. Assay: immunoSEQ multiplex PCR; the TCRdb copy retains only in-frame clones and omits some. For V, J and clone size, that table is used; D and trimming come from the DNA. The top ten clones hold approximately 3% of a sample with about 27,000 clones, about 90% of them seen once. The genes are TRBV10-1 and TRBJ2-3; D is unresolved. This TCR was recovered from a human donor in a cohort sampled during active COVID-19. The material sequenced was peripheral blood. Here the CDR3 reads CAGGPTHTDTQYF. CDR3 nucleotides: TGCGCCGGTGGGCCGACCCACACAGATACGCAGTATTTT.